These 23 T cell receptor beta chains share one sample of origin, sequenced in a study of blood T cell repertoires in COVID-19. Profiled with immunoSEQ multiplex PCR; TCRdb holds only in-frame clones, not every one. Among fewer than 350,000 clones listed, around 90% were seen once. The source material was peripheral blood. These receptors came from a man aged 18-30 years with active or convalescent COVID-19.

The genes are TRBV6-5 and TRBJ1-5; TRBD1 might be the D (6 bases). Germline CDR1 and CDR2: MNHEY and SVGAGI. The CDR3 runs to 14 residues. The V end was cut by 7 bases, the J end by 0 bases, with 10 bases between. The CDR3 sequence: CASITGNSNQPQHF. The CDR3 DNA follows: TGTGCCAGCATTACAGGGAATAGCAATCAGCCCCAGCATTTT.

V is TRBV12-5 and J is TRBJ2-1; TRBD2 matches at 9 bases. The CDR3 loop spans 15 amino acids. The germline gives CDR1 LGHNT, CDR2 FRNRAP. J was trimmed by 3 bases and V by 5 bases; bases with no gene match: 5. CDR3 sequence (DNA): TGTGCTAGTGGTCCCGGGCGGGGGGGCTACAATGAGCAGTTCTTC. This translates into CASGPGRGGYNEQFF. Using reference TRBV12-5 and TRBJ2-1 for the parts outside the CDR3, the full variable domain is DARVTQTPRHKVTEMGQEVTMRCQPILGHNTVFWYRQTMMQGLELLAYFRNRAPLDDSGMPKDRFSAEMPDATLATLKIQPSEPRDSAVYFCASGPGRGGYNEQFFGPGTRLTVL.

The chain combines TRBV18 with TRBJ2-5, with a tentative D call TRBD1 (6 bases). The ends were cut back, 3 bases at V and 2 bases at J, with 16 bases in the middle. Germline V lookup: CDR1 KGHSH, CDR2 LQKENI. The CDR3 contains 16 residues. The CDR3: CASSPYTGTHQETQYF. The CDR3 DNA reads as TGTGCCAGCTCACCGTATACAGGGACGCATCAAGAGACCCAGTACTTC.

This chain joins TRBV5-1 and TRBJ1-1; D might be TRBD1 (5 bases). Germline V gives CDR1 SGHRS, CDR2 YFSETQ. CDR3 size: 14 residues. Trimming removed 4 bases at V and 6 bases at J, with 16 bases between. CDR3 protein: CASSPSGGIAEAFF. CDR3 coding DNA: TGCGCCAGCAGCCCGTCCGGGGGGATAGCTGAAGCTTTCTTT.

V gene TRBV2 combines with J gene TRBJ1-1; possibly TRBD1 for D (6 bases). Germline V gives CDR1 SNHLY, CDR2 FYNNEI. This CDR3 is built from 14 residues. The V end lost 6 bases, the J end lost 0 bases, and 11 bases lay between the germline ends. This chain's CDR3 is CASSPDRLNTEAFF. The CDR3 DNA follows: TGTGCCAGCAGCCCCGACAGGTTGAACACTGAAGCTTTCTTT. The variable domain in full, with the rest retrieved from reference TRBV2 and TRBJ1-1, is EPEVTQTPSHQVTQMGQEVILRCVPISNHLYFYWYRQILGQKVEFLVSFYNNEISEKSEIFDDQFSVERPDGSNFTLKIRSTKLEDSAMYFCASSPDRLNTEAFFGQGTRLTVV.

The chain links TRBV11-2 to TRBJ1-4; D remains ambiguous. The ends were cut back, 4 bases at V and 8 bases at J, with 8 bases in the middle. Germline CDR1 is SGHAT and CDR2 is FQNNGV. The CDR3 extends over 12 amino acids. The CDR3 here is CASSSGGEKLFF. CDR3 in DNA: TGTGCCAGCAGCTCCGGAGGAGAAAAACTGTTTTTT.

This clone turned up a few times. The CDR3 DNA reads TGTGCCAGCAGTGAACCGAGCTCTGGAAACACCATATATTTT. Its protein is CASSEPSSGNTIYF. The V gene is TRBV6-1, the J gene TRBJ1-3; D is unclear. The CDR3 spans 14 residues. The ends were cut back, 2 bases at V and 0 bases at J, with 5 bases in the middle. Germline-derived CDR1 and CDR2 are MNHNS and SASEGT.

The V call is TRBV5-1, the J call TRBJ2-3; 8 bases align to TRBD2. Losses at the gene ends were 1 base for V and 6 bases for J; bases not matched to a gene: 10. The CDR3 runs 16 residues. Germline CDR1 and CDR2: SGHRS and YFSETQ. This CDR3 reads CASSLLGSGARDTQYF. For the CDR3, the DNA is TGCGCCAGCAGCTTGCTAGGTAGCGGGGCTAGGGATACGCAGTATTTT.

The sample holds one count of this clone. The chain carries TRBV20-1 and TRBJ1-4; D not resolved. Germline V gene sequence: CDR1 DFQATT, CDR2 SNEGSKA (reference sequence). The CDR3 loop spans 11 amino acids. Trimming pared 2 bases from V and 7 bases from J, leaving 5 bases between. CDR3 protein: CSARPVEKLFF. The CDR3 DNA reads as TGCAGTGCTAGACCCGTTGAAAAACTGTTTTTT.

This sequence joins TRBV5-1 and TRBJ1-2; D unclear. There are 12 residues in the CDR3. Between the trimmed V and J ends, which lost 4 bases and 2 bases, there was a span of 6 bases. CDR1 SGHRS and CDR2 YFSETQ come from the germline V gene. The CDR3 sequence: CASSLINYGYTF. CDR3 nucleotides: TGCGCCAGCAGCCTAATAAACTATGGCTACACCTTC. The entire variable domain, with the rest obtained from reference TRBV5-1 and TRBJ1-2, is as follows: KAGVTQTPRYLIKTRGQQVTLSCSPISGHRSVSWYQQTPGQGLQFLFEYFSETQRNKGNFPGRFSGRQFSNSRSEMNVSTLELGDSALYLCASSLINYGYTFGSGTRLTVV.

The chain is built from TRBV9 and TRBJ1-1, with 8 bases aligning to TRBD1. CDR3 length equals 16 residues. Trimming took 4 bases from V and 2 from J; bases not matched to a gene: 10. In germline, CDR1 is SGDLS, CDR2 YYNGEE. CDR3 in amino acids: CASSPRVDRGNTEAFF. In nucleotides, the CDR3 is TGTGCCAGCAGCCCCAGGGTAGACAGGGGTAACACTGAAGCTTTCTTT.

The CDR3 bases are TGTGCCAGCAGTGTTCCCGGGACAGCCTACGAGCAGTACTTC. Protein sequence: CASSVPGTAYEQYF. The chain joins TRBV25-1 to TRBJ2-7; 7 nucleotides match TRBD1. The V gene's germline CDR1 is MGHDK and CDR2 SYGVNS. This CDR3 region has 14 residues. V lost 4 bases, J lost 2 bases, and 5 bases stayed unmatched.

This clone was detected once. The CDR3 DNA follows: TGTGCCAGCTCACGCTTCACGGACAGTCTGAACACTGAAGCTTTCTTT. Encoded protein: CASSRFTDSLNTEAFF. The chain uses TRBV18 and TRBJ1-1, with a tentative D call TRBD1 (6 bases). The CDR3 consists of 16 residues. Looked up from germline, CDR1 is KGHSH and CDR2 is LQKENI. V shed 4 bases and J shed 0 bases, with 15 bases lying between them.

Only a few counts were recorded for this clone. The chain joins TRBV10-2 to TRBJ1-5, with unresolved D. Germline CDR1 reads WSHSY; CDR2 reads SAAADI. The V and J ends lost 6 bases and 3 bases respectively, with 9 bases between them. CDR3 length equals 13 residues. In DNA form, the CDR3 reads TGCGCCAGCAGCGGCGGAGACAATCAGCCCCAGCATTTT. This gives the protein CASSGGDNQPQHF.

The rearrangement uses TRBV5-6 and TRBJ2-7; 10 bases line up with TRBD1. The CDR3 consists of 15 residues. The germline V gene encodes CDR1 SGHDT and CDR2 YYEEEE. J was trimmed by 3 bases and V by 3 bases; bases with no gene match: 6. CDR3 residues: CASSSWDRGSYEQYF. The CDR3 coding sequence is TGTGCCAGCAGCTCATGGGACAGGGGTAGCTACGAGCAGTACTTC. The full variable domain, in which reference TRBV5-6 and TRBJ2-7 provide the parts outside the CDR3, is DAGVTQSPTHLIKTRGQQVTLRCSPKSGHDTVSWYQQALGQGPQFIFQYYEEEERQRGNFPDRFSGHQFPNYSSELNVNALLLGDSALYLCASSSWDRGSYEQYFGPGTRLTVT.

The rearrangement links TRBV6-5 to TRBJ1-5; D perhaps matches TRBD1 (5 bases). CDR3 length: 15 residues. Between the trimmed V and J ends, which lost 0 bases and 3 bases, there was a span of 9 bases. The V gene's germline CDR1 is MNHEY and CDR2 SVGAGI. The CDR3 is CASSYSVTANQPQHF. The CDR3 DNA sequence: TGTGCCAGCAGTTACTCGGTGACAGCCAATCAGCCCCAGCATTTT.

The chain combines TRBV29-1 with TRBJ2-6; 7 nucleotides line up with TRBD1. The CDR3 spans 17 residues. V dropped 5 bases and J dropped 0; count of bases not matched to a gene: 10. Germline assignment: CDR1 SQVTM and CDR2 ANQGSEA. Here the CDR3 DNA reads TGCAGCGTTATCTGGGACAGCACTTTCTCTGGGGCCAACGTCCTGACTTTC. Its protein is CSVIWDSTFSGANVLTF. Using reference TRBV29-1 and TRBJ2-6 for the parts outside the CDR3, the full variable domain is SAVISQKPSRDICQRGTSLTIQCQVDSQVTMMFWYRQQPGQSLTLIATANQGSEATYESGFVIDKFPISRPNLTFSTLTVSNMSPEDSSIYLCSVIWDSTFSGANVLTFGAGSRLTVL.

The chain links TRBV10-1 to TRBJ1-3; perhaps TRBD1 as D (5 bases). The CDR3 sequence is 13 residues long. V lost 6 bases, J lost 8 bases, and 14 bases lay in between. Germline lookup yields CDR1 WNHNN and CDR2 SYGVQD (reference sequence). The chain's CDR3 is CASSRDQWDTIYF. CDR3 DNA sequence: TGCGCCAGCAGCAGGGATCAGTGGGACACCATATATTTT.

This rearrangement joins TRBV11-3 to TRBJ2-7; 9 bases map to TRBD2. Germline CDR1 is SGHNT and CDR2 is YENEEA. The V and J ends lost 3 bases and 0 bases, in that order; junction bases with no gene match: 3. The length of the CDR3 is 15 residues. The CDR3 loop is CASSFSGGLSYEQYF. The CDR3 DNA reads as TGTGCCAGCAGCTTTAGCGGGGGCCTCTCCTACGAGCAGTACTTC.

V usage is TRBV6-2 or TRBV6-3 and J usage is TRBJ1-6; no clear D gene. The V gene lost 8 bases and the J gene lost 10 bases, with 18 bases spanning the gap. Germline CDR1 MNHEY, CDR2 SVGEGT. The CDR3 sequence is 14 residues long. CDR3 coding DNA: TGTGCCAGCCGCCCCGCGGGGATTGGGTCACCCCTCCACTTT. Translated, it gives CASRPAGIGSPLHF.

This clone was picked up one time. This chain joins TRBV18 and TRBJ2-7; 9 nucleotides align to TRBD1. This CDR3 spans 16 amino acids. Germline-derived CDR1 and CDR2 are KGHSH and LQKENI. V lost 3 bases, J lost 6 bases, and 12 bases stayed unmatched. CDR3 coding DNA: TGTGCCAGCTCACCGGTCACGAGACAGGGGGAAATCGAGCAGTACTTC. It yields the protein CASSPVTRQGEIEQYF.

The chain joins TRBV5-1 to TRBJ2-7, with TRBD2 matching over 7 bases. The trim removed 3 bases at V and 0 bases at J, leaving 6 bases unmatched. Germline CDR1 SGHRS, CDR2 YFSETQ. The CDR3 is 15 amino acids. Written as DNA, the CDR3 is TGCGCCAGCAGCTCAAGCGGGGCGAGCTCCTACGAGCAGTACTTC. Translating gives CASSSSGASSYEQYF.

J is TRBJ1-5 and V is TRBV6-6, with D possibly matching TRBD1 (5 bases). Germline lookup yields CDR1 MNHNY and CDR2 SVGAGI (reference sequence). The CDR3 loop spans 15 amino acids. V was cut by 3 bases and J by 6 bases, with 15 bases left in between. Here the CDR3 reads CASSYSSEGSQPQHF. The CDR3 DNA sequence: TGTGCCAGCAGTTATTCCTCGGAGGGGAGTCAGCCCCAGCATTTT.